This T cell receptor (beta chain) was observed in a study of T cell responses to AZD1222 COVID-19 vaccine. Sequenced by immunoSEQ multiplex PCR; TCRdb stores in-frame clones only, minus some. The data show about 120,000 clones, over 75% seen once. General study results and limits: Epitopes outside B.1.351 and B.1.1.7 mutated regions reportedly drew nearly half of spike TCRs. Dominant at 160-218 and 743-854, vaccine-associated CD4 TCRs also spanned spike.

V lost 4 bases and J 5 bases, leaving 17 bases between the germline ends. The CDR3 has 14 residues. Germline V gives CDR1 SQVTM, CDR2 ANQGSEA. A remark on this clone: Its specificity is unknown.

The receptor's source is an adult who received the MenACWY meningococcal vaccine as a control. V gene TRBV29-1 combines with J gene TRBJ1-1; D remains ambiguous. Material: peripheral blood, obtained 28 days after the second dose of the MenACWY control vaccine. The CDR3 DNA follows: TGCAGCGTTGCACTTTCGAGCGGGTGGACTGAAGCTTTCTTT. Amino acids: CSVALSSGWTEAFF.